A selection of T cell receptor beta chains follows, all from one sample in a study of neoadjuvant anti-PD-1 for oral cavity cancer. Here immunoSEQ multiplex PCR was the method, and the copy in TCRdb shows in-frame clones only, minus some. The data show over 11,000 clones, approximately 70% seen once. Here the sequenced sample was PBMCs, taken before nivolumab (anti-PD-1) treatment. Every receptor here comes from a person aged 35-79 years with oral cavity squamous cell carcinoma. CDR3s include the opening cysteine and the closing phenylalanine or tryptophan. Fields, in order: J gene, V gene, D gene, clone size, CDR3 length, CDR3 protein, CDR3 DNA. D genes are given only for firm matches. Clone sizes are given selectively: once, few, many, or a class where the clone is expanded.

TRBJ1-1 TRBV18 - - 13 CASSQGENTEAFF TGTGCCAGCTCACAGGGAGAGAACACTGAAGCTTTCTTT
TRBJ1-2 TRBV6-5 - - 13 CASSYLEEDGYTF TGTGCCAGCAGTTACTTGGAGGAAGATGGCTACACCTTC
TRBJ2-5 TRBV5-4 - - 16 CASSSRVSPGLETQYF TGTGCCAGCAGCTCCCGGGTCTCCCCGGGGCTGGAGACCCAGTACTTC
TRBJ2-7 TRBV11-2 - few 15 CASSPLAIGFSEQYF TGTGCCAGCAGCCCTTTAGCGATTGGGTTTAGTGAGCAGTACTTC
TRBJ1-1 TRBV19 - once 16 CASIREGSPVGTEAFF TGTGCCAGTATCAGGGAGGGCAGTCCTGTGGGCACTGAAGCTTTCTTT
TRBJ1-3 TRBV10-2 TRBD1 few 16 CASSGQGTGSGNTIYF TGCGCCAGCAGTGGACAGGGGACAGGCTCTGGAAACACCATATATTTT
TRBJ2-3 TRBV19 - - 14 CASSPGSFTDTQYF TGTGCCAGTAGTCCAGGGTCTTTCACAGATACGCAGTATTTT
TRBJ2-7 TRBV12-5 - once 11 CASGLGYEQYF TGTGCTAGTGGTTTGGGCTACGAGCAGTACTTC
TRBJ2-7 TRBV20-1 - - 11 CSAMRTGEQYF TGCAGTGCTATGAGGACGGGCGAGCAGTACTTC
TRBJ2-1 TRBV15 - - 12 CATSSYPGEQFF TGTGCCACCAGCAGCTATCCAGGGGAGCAGTTCTTC
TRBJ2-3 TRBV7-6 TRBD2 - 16 CASSLGASGGTDTQYF TGTGCCAGCAGCTTAGGGGCTAGCGGGGGGACGGATACGCAGTATTTT
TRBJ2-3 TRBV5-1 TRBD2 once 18 CASSLDGRASKSADTQYF TGCGCCAGCAGCTTGGATGGGAGGGCTAGCAAAAGCGCAGATACGCAGTATTTT
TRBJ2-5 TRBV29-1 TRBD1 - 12 CSADRGQETQYF TGCAGCGCCGACAGGGGGCAAGAGACCCAGTACTTC
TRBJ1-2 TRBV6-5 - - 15 CASSYSFQNTYGYTF TGTGCCAGCAGTTACTCCTTTCAGAATACGTATGGCTACACCTTC
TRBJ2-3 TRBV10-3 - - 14 CAISGSFRTDTQYF TGTGCCATCAGTGGAAGCTTTCGCACAGATACGCAGTATTTT
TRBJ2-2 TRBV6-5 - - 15 CASSSAGVVTGELFF TGTGCCAGCAGTTCCGCAGGGGTGGTCACCGGGGAGCTGTTTTTT